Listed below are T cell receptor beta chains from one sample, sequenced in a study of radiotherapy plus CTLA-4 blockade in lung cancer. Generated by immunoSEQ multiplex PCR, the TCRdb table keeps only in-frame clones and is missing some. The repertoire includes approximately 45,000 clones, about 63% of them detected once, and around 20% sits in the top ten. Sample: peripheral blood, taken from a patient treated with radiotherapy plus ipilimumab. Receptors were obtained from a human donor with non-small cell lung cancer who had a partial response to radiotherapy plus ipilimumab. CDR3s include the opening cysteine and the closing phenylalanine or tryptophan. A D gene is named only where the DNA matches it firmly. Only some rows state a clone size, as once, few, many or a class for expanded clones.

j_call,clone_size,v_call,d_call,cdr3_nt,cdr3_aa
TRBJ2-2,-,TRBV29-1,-,TGCAGCGCTAACAGGGAGTGGACCGGGGAGCTGTTTTTT,CSANREWTGELFF
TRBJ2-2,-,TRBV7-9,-,TGTGCCAGCAGTACCCCCGGGACAACGGGGGAGCTGTTTTTT,CASSTPGTTGELFF
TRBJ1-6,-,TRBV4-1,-,TGCGCCAGCAGCCAAGATTACAGTATGCCCCTCCACTTT,CASSQDYSMPLHF
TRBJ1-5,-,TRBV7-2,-,TGTGCCAGCAGCTTAGAAGCGGAAAAGCCCCAGCATTTT,CASSLEAEKPQHF
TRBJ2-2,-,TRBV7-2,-,TGTGCCAGCAGCTCCCGGGGTAAGGCCGGGGAGCTGTTTTTT,CASSSRGKAGELFF
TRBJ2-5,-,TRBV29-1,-,TGCAGCGTTGGAGGGGGGGCGGGAGAGACCCAGTACTTC,CSVGGGAGETQYF
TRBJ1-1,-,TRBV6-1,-,TGTGCCAGCGGTTCGGACAGTATGAACACTGAAGCTTTCTTT,CASGSDSMNTEAFF
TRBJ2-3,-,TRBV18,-,TGTGCCAGCTCACCACGGGACAAGGGGCTGGATACGCAGTATTTT,CASSPRDKGLDTQYF
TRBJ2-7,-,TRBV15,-,TGTGCCCCACGTCGTGGAGGGGGCCCCTACGAGCAGTACTTC,CAPRRGGGPYEQYF
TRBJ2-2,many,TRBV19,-,TGTGCCAGTAGTATCAGGACCGGGGAGCTGTTTTTT,CASSIRTGELFF